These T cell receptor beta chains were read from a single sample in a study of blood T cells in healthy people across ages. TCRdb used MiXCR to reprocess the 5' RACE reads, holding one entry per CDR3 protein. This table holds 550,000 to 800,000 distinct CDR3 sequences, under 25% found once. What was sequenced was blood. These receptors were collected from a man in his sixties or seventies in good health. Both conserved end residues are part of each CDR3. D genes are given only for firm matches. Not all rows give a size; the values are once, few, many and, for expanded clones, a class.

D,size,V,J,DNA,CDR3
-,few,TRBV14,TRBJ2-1,TGTGCCAGCAGGGAGGGTGTGGGCAATGAGCAGTTCTTC,CASREGVGNEQFF
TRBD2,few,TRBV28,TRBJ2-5,TGTGCCAGCAGTTTATTGGGGCTAGCGGGAGTCGCCCAAGAGACCCAGTACTTC,CASSLLGLAGVAQETQYF
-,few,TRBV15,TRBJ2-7,TGTGCCACCAGCAGAGATCCGGCAAGCTACGAGCAGTACTTC,CATSRDPASYEQYF
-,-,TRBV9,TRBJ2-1,TGTGCCAGCAGCGGGCCGGGGCTAGTAGGGGTCAATGAGCAGTTCTTC,CASSGPGLVGVNEQFF
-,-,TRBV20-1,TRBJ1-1,TGCAGTGCTGCCGGGACTCCGAAGGGAATGAACACTGAAGCTTTCTTT,CSAAGTPKGMNTEAFF
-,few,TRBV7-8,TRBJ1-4,TGTGCCAGCAGCTCGACCGGGACAATGCTCTGGAATGAAAAACTGTTTTTT,CASSSTGTMLWNEKLFF
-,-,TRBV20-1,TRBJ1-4,TGCAGTGCCCCCGGGGGGGGTGGTGAAAAACTGTTTTTT,CSAPGGGGEKLFF
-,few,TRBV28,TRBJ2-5,TGTGCCAGCAATGCCGGGACCACCCTTGGGCAAGAGACCCAGTACTTC,CASNAGTTLGQETQYF
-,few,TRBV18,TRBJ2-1,TGTGCCAGCTCAGCTCGGGACGTCTACAATGAGCAGTTCTTC,CASSARDVYNEQFF
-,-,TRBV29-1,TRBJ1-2,TGCAGCGCTTATGGACAGACTAACTATGGCTACACCTTC,CSAYGQTNYGYTF
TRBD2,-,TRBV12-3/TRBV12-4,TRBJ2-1,TGTGCCAGCAGTCCTACAAGACTAGCGGGGTACAATGAGCAGTTCTTC,CASSPTRLAGYNEQFF
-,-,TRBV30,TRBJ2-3,TGTGCCTGGAGTGGGGGAGATACGCAGTATTTT,CAWSGGDTQYF
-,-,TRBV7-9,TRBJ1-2,TGTGCCAGCAGCGGCATCAAGGGGCCGGCTTATGGCTACACCTTC,CASSGIKGPAYGYTF
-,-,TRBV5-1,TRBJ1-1,TGCGCCAGCAGCAAGACAGGAAGGAACACTGAAGCTTTCTTT,CASSKTGRNTEAFF
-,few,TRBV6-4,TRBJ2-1,TGTGCCAGCAGTGCGGGGCTTGGTGAGCAGTTCTTC,CASSAGLGEQFF
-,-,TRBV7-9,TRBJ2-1,TGTGCCAGCAGCCCGGACCAATCGATCCCTTACAATGAGCAGTTCTTC,CASSPDQSIPYNEQFF
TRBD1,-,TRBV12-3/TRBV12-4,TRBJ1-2,TGTGCCAGCAGTGCCCGGGACAGGGTCGGTGGCTACACCTTC,CASSARDRVGGYTF
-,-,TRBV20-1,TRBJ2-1,TGCAGTGCTAGACCCGTCGAAGCGGAGACCTACAATGAGCAGTTCTTC,CSARPVEAETYNEQFF
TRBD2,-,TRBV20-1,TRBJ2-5,TGCAGTGCTATGAGACTAGCGGCCAAAGAGACCCAGTACTTC,CSAMRLAAKETQYF
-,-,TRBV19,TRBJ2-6,TGTGCCAGTAGTATAGTTTCCTTAGGCTCTGGGGCCAACGTCCTGACTTTC,CASSIVSLGSGANVLTF
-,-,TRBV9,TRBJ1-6,TGTGCCAGCCAACGGGGAACGGGCTCACCCCTCCACTTT,CASQRGTGSPLHF
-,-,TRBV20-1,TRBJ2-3,TGCAGTGCTAGAGATAGCGGCCCCAGCACAGATACGCGGTATTTT,CSARDSGPSTDTRYF
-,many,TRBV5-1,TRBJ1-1,TGCGCCAGCAGCTTGGACTACGGAGCTGAAGCTTTCTTT,CASSLDYGAEAFF
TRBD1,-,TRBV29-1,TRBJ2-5,TGCAGCGGGACAGGGCCTAATTCTCTCGGGCAGTACTTC,CSGTGPNSLGQYF
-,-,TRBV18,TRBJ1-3,TGTGCCAGCTCACTCCGGGACTCTGGAAACACCATATATTTT,CASSLRDSGNTIYF
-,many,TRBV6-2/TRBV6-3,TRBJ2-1,TGTGCCAGCAGGACCACTAGCTACAATGAGCAGTTCTTC,CASRTTSYNEQFF
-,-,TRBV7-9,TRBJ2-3,TGTGCCAGCAGCTTGTCAGGGAACACAGATACGCAGTATTTT,CASSLSGNTDTQYF
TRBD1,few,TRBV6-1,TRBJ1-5,TGTGCCAGCATCGGGACAGGGAGGAAGCAGCCCCAGCATTTT,CASIGTGRKQPQHF
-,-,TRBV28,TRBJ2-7,TGTGCCAGCAGTCCCAGAAGTGACTCCAGTGGGTTGGAGTACTTC,CASSPRSDSSGLEYF
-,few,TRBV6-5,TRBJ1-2,TGTGCCAGCAGTTACAGTCCTGTCGGGGGGCCTCGCGGCTACACCTTC,CASSYSPVGGPRGYTF
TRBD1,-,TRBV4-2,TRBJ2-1,TGTGCCAGCAGTAAAGGACAGGCCTCCTACAATGAGAAGTTCTTC,CASSKGQASYNEKFF
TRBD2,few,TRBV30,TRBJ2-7,TGTGCCTGGAGTTTAACCGGGACTAGCGGGACCTACGAGCAGTACTTC,CAWSLTGTSGTYEQYF
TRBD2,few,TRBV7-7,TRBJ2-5,TGTGCTAGCAGCTTAAGGAGCGGGAGAGGGGAGACCCAGTACTTC,CASSLRSGRGETQYF
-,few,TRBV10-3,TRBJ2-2,TGTGCCATCAGAGAGTACACCGGGGAGCTGTTTTTT,CAIREYTGELFF
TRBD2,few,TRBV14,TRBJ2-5,TGTGCCAGCAGCCAATCTCGGCTAGCGGGGCAGTTTTGGTACTTC,CASSQSRLAGQFWYF
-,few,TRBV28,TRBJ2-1,TGTGCCAGCACTCCTTCCAGGGGCGCGTCGGGCAATGAGCAGTTCTTC,CASTPSRGASGNEQFF
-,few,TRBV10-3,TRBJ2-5,TGTGCCATCAGAACAGAGAACCAAGAGACCCAGTACTTC,CAIRTENQETQYF
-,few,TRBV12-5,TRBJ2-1,TGTGCTAGTGGTCCCACTGGAAGCTCCTACAATGAGCAGTTCTTC,CASGPTGSSYNEQFF
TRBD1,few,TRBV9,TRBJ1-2,TGTGCCAGCAGCCTATGGGACAGAAGGGATGGCTACACCTTC,CASSLWDRRDGYTF
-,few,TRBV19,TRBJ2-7,TGTGCCAGTAGTATTGTTGTTGGTCTCGAGCAGTACTTC,CASSIVVGLEQYF
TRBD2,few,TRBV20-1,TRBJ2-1,TGCAGTGCTAGAGAGGGACTAGCGGGAGGAACCACCTACAATGAGCAGTTCTTC,CSAREGLAGGTTYNEQFF
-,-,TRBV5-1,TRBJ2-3,TGCGCCAGCAGCTTGCGGTCCCCAGATACGCAGTATTTT,CASSLRSPDTQYF
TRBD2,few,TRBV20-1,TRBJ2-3,TGCAGTGCTAGAGGACTAGCGGGAGGAAGTACAGATACGCAGTATTTT,CSARGLAGGSTDTQYF
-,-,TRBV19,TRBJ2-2,TGTGCCAGTAGTATAGAAGGACGGGGCGGGGAGCTGTTTTTT,CASSIEGRGGELFF
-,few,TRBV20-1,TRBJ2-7,TGCAGTGCTAGAATGGCGGGAAAGACCTACGAGCAGTACTTC,CSARMAGKTYEQYF
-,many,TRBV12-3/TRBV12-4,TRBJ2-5,TGTGCCAGCAGTCCCGGGGGTGGCCAAGAGACCCAGTACTTC,CASSPGGGQETQYF
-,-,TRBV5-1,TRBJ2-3,TGCGCCAGCAGCTTGGCCACTGGTACAGATACGCAGTATTTT,CASSLATGTDTQYF
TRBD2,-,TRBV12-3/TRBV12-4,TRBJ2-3,TGTGCCAGCAGTCCCATCGGGGGTACTAGCGGGAGGCTCACAGATACGCAGTATTTT,CASSPIGGTSGRLTDTQYF
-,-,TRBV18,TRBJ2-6,TGTGCCAGCTCACCGCGGACACCATTGCTCTCTGGGGCCAACGTCCTGACTTTC,CASSPRTPLLSGANVLTF
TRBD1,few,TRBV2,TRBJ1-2,TGTGCCAGCGCCGGGACAGGGGTGGACTATGGCTACACCTTC,CASAGTGVDYGYTF
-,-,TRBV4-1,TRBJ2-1,TGCGCCAGCAGCCCAAAGCCCGTGGCGGCCTCCACCTACAATGAGCAGTTCTTC,CASSPKPVAASTYNEQFF
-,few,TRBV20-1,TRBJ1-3,TGCAGTGCTAGGTACGGGGGTGATGGAAACACCATATATTTT,CSARYGGDGNTIYF
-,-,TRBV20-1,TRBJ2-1,TGCAGTGTCCAGATGCCATCCGGGGGATACAATGAGCAGTTCTTC,CSVQMPSGGYNEQFF
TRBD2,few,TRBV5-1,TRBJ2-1,TGCGCCAGCAGCTTGGCTTCCCTAGCGGGAGCTCGAAATGAGCAGTTCTTC,CASSLASLAGARNEQFF
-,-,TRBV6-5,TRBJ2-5,TGTGCCAGCAGTTACGGCCGAAGGGAGACCCAGTACTTC,CASSYGRRETQYF
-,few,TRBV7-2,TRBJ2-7,TGTGCCAGCAGGGAGCAGGGTAGTGGCGAGCAGTACTTC,CASREQGSGEQYF
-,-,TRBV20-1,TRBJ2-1,TGCAGTGCAGCCCAAAGGGCCAGGTCCAGTGCGCAGTTCTTC,CSAAQRARSSAQFF
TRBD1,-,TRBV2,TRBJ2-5,TGTGCCAGCAGTGGACAGGGGGGAACTGAGACCCAGTACTTC,CASSGQGGTETQYF
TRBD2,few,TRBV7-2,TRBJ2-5,TGTGCCAGCAGCCCTGGAGCGGGAGGTGGAGAGACCCAGTACTTC,CASSPGAGGGETQYF
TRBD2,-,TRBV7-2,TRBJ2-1,TGTGCCAGCAGCTTAGCTAGCGGGAGCCTTAATGAGCAGTTCTTC,CASSLASGSLNEQFF